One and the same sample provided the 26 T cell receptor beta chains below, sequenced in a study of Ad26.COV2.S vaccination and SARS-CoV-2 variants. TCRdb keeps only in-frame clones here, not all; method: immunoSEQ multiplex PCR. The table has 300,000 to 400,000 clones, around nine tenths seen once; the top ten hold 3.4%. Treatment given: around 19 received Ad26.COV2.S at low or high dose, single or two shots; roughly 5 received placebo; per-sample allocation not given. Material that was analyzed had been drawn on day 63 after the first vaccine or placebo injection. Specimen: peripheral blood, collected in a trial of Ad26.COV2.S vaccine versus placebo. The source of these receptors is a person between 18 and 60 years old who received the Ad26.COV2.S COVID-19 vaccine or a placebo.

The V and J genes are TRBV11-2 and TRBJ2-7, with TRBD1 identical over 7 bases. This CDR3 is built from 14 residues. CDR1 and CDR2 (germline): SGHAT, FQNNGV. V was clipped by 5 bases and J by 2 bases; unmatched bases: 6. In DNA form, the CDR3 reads TGTGCCAGCAGCCCCGTGGACAGGCCCTACGAGCAGTACTTC. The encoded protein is CASSPVDRPYEQYF.

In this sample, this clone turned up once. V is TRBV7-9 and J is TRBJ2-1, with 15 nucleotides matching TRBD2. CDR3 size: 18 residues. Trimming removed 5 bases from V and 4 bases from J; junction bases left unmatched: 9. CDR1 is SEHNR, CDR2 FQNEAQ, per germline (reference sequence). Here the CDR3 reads CASSIPPGLAGGYNEQFF. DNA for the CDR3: TGTGCCAGCAGCATCCCACCGGGACTAGCGGGGGGTTACAATGAGCAGTTCTTC. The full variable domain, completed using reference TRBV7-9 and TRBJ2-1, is DTGVSQNPRHKITKRGQNVTFRCDPISEHNRLYWYRQTLGQGPEFLTYFQNEAQLEKSRLLSDRFSAERPKGSFSTLEIQRTEQGDSAMYLCASSIPPGLAGGYNEQFFGPGTRLTVL.

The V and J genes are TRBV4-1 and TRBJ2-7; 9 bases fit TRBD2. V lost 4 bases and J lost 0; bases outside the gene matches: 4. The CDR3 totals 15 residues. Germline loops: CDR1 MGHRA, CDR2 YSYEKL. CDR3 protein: CASSLASGASYEQYF. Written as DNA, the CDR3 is TGCGCCAGCAGCCTTGCTAGCGGGGCCTCCTACGAGCAGTACTTC.

CDR3 sequence: CASTLRGQGFQNTGELFF. CDR3 nucleotides: TGTGCCAGCACCCTAAGGGGACAGGGGTTCCAGAACACCGGGGAGCTGTTTTTT. The rearrangement joins TRBV7-2 to TRBJ2-2; 10 bases are a match to TRBD1. The CDR3 runs to 18 residues. Germline V gene sequence: CDR1 SGHTA, CDR2 FQGNSA. The V gene end was trimmed by 7 bases and the J gene end by 1 base; junction bases not matched to a gene: 12. Combining the CDR3 with reference TRBV7-2 and TRBJ2-2 gives the whole variable domain GAGVSQSPSNKVTEKGKDVELRCDPISGHTALYWYRQSLGQGLEFLIYFQGNSAPDKSGLPSDRFSAERTGGSVSTLTIQRTQQEDSAVYLCASTLRGQGFQNTGELFFGEGSRLTVL.

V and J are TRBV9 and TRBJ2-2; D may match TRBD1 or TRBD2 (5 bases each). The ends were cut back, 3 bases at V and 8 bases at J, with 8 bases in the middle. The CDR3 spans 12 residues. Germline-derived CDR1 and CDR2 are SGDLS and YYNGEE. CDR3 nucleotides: TGTGCCAGCAGCGCGAGGGGAGGGGAGCTGTTTTTT. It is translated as CASSARGGELFF.

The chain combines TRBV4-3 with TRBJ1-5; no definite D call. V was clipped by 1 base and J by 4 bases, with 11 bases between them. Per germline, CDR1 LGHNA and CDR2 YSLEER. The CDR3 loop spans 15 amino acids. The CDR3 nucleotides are TGCGCCAGCAGCCAAGGGTTTCAAGGAAATCAGCCCCAGCATTTT. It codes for CASSQGFQGNQPQHF.

CDR3 sequence (DNA): TGCGCCAGCAGCCTCAGAGGAGGGGGCAATCAGCCCCAGCATTTT. This encodes CASSLRGGGNQPQHF. This sequence joins TRBV4-1 and TRBJ1-5; tentative D call: TRBD1 (5 bases). Trimming left V 4 bases short and J 2 bases short, with 12 bases between. The CDR3 runs 15 residues. CDR1 and CDR2 from the germline V gene are MGHRA and YSYEKL.

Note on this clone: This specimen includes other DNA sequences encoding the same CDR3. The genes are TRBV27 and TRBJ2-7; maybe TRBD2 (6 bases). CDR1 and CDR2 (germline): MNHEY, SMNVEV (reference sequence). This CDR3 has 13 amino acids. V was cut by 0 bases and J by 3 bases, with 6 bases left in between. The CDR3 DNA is TGTGCCAGCAGTTTATCGGAGGGCTACGAGCAGTACTTC. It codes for CASSLSEGYEQYF.

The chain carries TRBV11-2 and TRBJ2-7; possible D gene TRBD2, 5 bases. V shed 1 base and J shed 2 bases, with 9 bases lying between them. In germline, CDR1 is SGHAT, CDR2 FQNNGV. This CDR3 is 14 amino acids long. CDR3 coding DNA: TGTGCCAGCAGCTTAGTTGGTAGCGCCTACGAGCAGTACTTC. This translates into CASSLVGSAYEQYF.

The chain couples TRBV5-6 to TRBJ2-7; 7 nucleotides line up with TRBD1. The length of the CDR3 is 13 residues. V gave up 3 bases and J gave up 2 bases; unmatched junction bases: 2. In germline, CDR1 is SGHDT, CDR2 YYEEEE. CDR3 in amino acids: CASSWGTAYEQYF. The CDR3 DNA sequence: TGTGCCAGCAGCTGGGGGACAGCCTACGAGCAGTACTTC.

CDR3 sequence (DNA): TGTGCCAGCAGTCCCTGGACAGGGCTAGGTTACAATGAGCAGTTCTTC. The encoded protein is CASSPWTGLGYNEQFF. This chain links TRBV14 with TRBJ2-1; TRBD1 matches at 8 bases. The CDR3 length is 16 residues. Germline lookup yields CDR1 SGHDN and CDR2 FVKESK. V lost 6 bases and J lost 4; bases outside the gene matches: 11.

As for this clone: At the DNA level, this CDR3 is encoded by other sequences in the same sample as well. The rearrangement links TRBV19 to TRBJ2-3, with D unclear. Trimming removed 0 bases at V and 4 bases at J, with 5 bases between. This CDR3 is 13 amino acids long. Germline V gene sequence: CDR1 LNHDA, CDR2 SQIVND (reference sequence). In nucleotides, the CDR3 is TGTGCCAGTAGTATAGATAGAGCAGATACGCAGTATTTT. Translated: CASSIDRADTQYF.

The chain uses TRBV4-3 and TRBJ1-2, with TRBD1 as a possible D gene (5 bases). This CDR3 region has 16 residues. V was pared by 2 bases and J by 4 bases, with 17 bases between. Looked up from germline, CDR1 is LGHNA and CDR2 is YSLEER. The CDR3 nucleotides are TGCGCCAGCAGCCAAAGGGGAACAGCTGCTGGCTATGGCTACACCTTC. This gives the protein CASSQRGTAAGYGYTF.

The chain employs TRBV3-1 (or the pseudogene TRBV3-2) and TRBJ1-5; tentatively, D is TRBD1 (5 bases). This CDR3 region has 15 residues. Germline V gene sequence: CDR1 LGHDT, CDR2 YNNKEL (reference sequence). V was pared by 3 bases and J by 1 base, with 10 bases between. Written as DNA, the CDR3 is TGTGCCAGCAGCCACGGGACCGGGAGCAATCAGCCCCAGCATTTT. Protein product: CASSHGTGSNQPQHF.

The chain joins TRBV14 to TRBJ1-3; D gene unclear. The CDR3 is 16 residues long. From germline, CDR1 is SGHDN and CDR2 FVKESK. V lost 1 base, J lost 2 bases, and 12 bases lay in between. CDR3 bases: TGTGCCAGCAGCCAAGTCTTCGTCAGGCCTGGAAACACCATATATTTT. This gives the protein CASSQVFVRPGNTIYF.

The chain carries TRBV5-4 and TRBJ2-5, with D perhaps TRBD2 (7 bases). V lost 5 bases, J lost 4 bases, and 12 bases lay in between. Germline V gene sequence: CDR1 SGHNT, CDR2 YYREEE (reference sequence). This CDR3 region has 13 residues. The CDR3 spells CASRGGRGETQYF. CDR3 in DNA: TGTGCCAGCAGGGGGGGGCGCGGAGAGACCCAGTACTTC.

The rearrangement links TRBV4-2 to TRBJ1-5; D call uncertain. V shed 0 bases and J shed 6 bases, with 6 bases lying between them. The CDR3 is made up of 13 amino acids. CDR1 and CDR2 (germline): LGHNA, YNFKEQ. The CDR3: CASSQDLRQPQHF. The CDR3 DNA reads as TGTGCCAGCAGCCAAGATCTACGTCAGCCCCAGCATTTT.

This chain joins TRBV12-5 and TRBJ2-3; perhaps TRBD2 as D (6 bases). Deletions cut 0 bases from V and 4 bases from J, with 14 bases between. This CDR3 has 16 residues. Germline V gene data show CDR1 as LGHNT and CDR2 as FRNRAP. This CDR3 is CASGLVYGGGADTQYF. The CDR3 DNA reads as TGTGCTAGTGGTTTGGTATACGGGGGTGGAGCAGATACGCAGTATTTT.

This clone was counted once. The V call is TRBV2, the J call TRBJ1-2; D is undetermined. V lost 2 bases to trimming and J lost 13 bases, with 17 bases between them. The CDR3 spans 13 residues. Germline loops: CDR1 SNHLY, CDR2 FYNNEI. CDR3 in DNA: TGTGCCAGCAGTGAACTATCCGACCCCTCGGGCACCTTC. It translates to CASSELSDPSGTF.

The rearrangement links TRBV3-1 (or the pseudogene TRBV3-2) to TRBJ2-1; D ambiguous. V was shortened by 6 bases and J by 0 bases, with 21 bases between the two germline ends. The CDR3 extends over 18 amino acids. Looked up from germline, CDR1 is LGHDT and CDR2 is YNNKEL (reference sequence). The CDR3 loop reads CASSPRSGGPSSYNEQFF. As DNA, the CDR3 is TGTGCCAGCAGTCCCCGCTCCGGCGGTCCTAGCTCCTACAATGAGCAGTTCTTC.

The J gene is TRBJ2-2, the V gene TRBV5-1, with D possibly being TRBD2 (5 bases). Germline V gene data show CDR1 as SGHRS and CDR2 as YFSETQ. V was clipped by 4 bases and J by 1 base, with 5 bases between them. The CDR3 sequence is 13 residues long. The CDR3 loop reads CASSRGNTGELFF. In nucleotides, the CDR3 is TGCGCCAGCAGCCGGGGGAACACCGGGGAGCTGTTTTTT.

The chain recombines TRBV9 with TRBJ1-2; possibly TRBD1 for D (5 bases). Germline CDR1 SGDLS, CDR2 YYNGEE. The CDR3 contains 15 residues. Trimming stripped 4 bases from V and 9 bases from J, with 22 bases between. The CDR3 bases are TGTGCCAGCAGCCCCCTGGGACGGGCGGGGAAGAGCTACACCTTC. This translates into CASSPLGRAGKSYTF.

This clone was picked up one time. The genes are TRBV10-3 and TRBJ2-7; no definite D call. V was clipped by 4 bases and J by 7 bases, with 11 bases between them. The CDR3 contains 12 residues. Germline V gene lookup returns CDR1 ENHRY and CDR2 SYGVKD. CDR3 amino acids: CAISVQGEEQYF. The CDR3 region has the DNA TGTGCCATCAGTGTGCAAGGTGAGGAGCAGTACTTC.

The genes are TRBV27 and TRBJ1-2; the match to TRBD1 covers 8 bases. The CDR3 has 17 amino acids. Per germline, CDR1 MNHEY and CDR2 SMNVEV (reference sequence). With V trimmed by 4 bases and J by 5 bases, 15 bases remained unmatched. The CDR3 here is CASSSATAGGLEYGYTF. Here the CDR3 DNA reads TGTGCCAGCAGTTCAGCAACGGCAGGGGGCCTCGAGTATGGCTACACCTTC.

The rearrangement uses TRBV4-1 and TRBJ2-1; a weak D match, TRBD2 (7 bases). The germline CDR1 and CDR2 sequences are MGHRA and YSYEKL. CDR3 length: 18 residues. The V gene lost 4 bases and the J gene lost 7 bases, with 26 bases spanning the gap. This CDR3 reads CASSPDKGGGRQTNEQFF. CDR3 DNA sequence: TGCGCCAGCAGCCCAGATAAGGGCGGGGGCCGTCAAACGAATGAGCAGTTCTTC.

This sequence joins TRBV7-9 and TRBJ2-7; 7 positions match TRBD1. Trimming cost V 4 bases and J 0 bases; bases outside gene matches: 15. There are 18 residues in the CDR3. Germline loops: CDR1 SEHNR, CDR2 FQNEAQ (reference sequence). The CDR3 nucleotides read TGTGCCAGCAGCTCCACCGATTCCCGGGACAGTTACTCCTACGAGCAGTACTTC. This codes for CASSSTDSRDSYSYEQYF.